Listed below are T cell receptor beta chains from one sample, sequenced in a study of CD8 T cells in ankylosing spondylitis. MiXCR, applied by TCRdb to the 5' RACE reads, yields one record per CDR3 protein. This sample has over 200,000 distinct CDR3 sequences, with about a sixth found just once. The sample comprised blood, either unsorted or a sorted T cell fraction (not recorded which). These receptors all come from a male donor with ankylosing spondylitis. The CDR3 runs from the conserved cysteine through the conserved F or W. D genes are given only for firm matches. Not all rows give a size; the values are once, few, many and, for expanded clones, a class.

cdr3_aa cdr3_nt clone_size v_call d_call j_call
CSARELGGTGPSYNEQFF TGCAGTGCTAGAGAACTCGGGGGAACTGGGCCCTCCTACAATGAGCAGTTCTTC . TRBV20-1 . TRBJ2-1
CASSRRQGLYEQYF TGTGCCAGCAGTCGCCGACAGGGCCTCTACGAGCAGTACTTC . TRBV28 TRBD1 TRBJ2-7
CASSLNPPGTEAFF TGTGCCAGCAGTTTAAATCCCCCGGGGACTGAAGCTTTCTTT . TRBV27 . TRBJ1-1
CASSPLHLGEQYF TGTGCCAGCAGTCCACTCCACTTGGGAGAGCAGTACTTC . TRBV27 . TRBJ2-7
CASSSRRVQGDSPLHF TGCGCCAGCAGCTCCCGGAGGGTTCAGGGAGATTCACCCCTCCACTTT . TRBV5-1 . TRBJ1-6
CASSSPTGSTGELFF TGTGCCAGCAGTTCTCCGACTGGGTCCACCGGGGAGCTGTTTTTT . TRBV12-3/TRBV12-4 . TRBJ2-2
CASRSSDTGELFF TGCGCCAGCAGGTCTAGTGACACCGGGGAGCTGTTTTTT few TRBV4-1 . TRBJ2-2
CASSLALAPLYNEQFF TGTGCCAGCAGCTTAGCGCTAGCTCCCCTCTACAATGAGCAGTTCTTC . TRBV7-2 . TRBJ2-1
CASSHSWGEQYF TGTGCCAGCAGCCACTCATGGGGCGAGCAGTACTTC few TRBV5-6 . TRBJ2-7
CASSLVRDDVSPLHF TGTGCCAGCAGCTTGGTTCGGGATGATGTCTCACCCCTCCACTTT . TRBV5-6 . TRBJ1-6
CASSHFPGQGESNYGYTF TGCGCCAGCAGCCATTTCCCGGGACAGGGGGAGTCTAACTATGGCTACACCTTC . TRBV4-1 TRBD1 TRBJ1-2
CASSPPGTYYEQYF TGTGCCAGCAGCCCCCCCGGGACCTACTACGAGCAGTACTTC few TRBV12-3/TRBV12-4 . TRBJ2-7